This TCR beta chain was identified during a study of blood T cell repertoires in COVID-19. Turning to the study itself: COVID-19 samples, acute and convalescent, were from the United States, Italy and Spain.

This clone was counted only a few times. The data were produced by immunoSEQ multiplex PCR, yet TCRdb's version contains in-frame clones alone and is incomplete. The data hold roughly 100,000 clones, with about 86% observed a single time. Trimming removed 4 bases from V and 5 bases from J; junction bases left unmatched: 5. Germline-derived CDR1 and CDR2 are SNHLY and FYNNEI. The CDR3 covers 15 residues. The receptor's source is a woman over 75 with active or convalescent COVID-19. The chain employs TRBV2 and TRBJ1-4, with TRBD1 identical over 9 bases. The sample consisted of peripheral blood. The CDR3 loop reads CASSVQGALNEKLFF. CDR3 in DNA: TGTGCCAGCAGTGTACAGGGGGCCCTAAATGAAAAACTGTTTTTT.